What follows is one T cell receptor beta chain and its context. This sample was taken from a study of technical replicates of blood from a handful of donors. The protocol was immunoSEQ multiplex PCR, while the TCRdb copy is restricted to in-frame clones and leaves out a portion. Of under 90,000 clones in the sample, about 92% are singletons; the top ten hold roughly 0.25%. CDR1 is MGHRA and CDR2 is YSYEKL in the germline V gene. CDR3 size: 12 residues. V shed 4 bases and J shed 6 bases, with 6 bases lying between them. Sequenced input: T cells isolated from PBMCs. The chain is built from TRBV4-1 and TRBJ2-2; D is ambiguous. This receptor was obtained from a human donor in good health. CDR3 loop: CASSPSAGELFF. The CDR3 DNA sequence: TGCGCCAGCAGCCCCTCTGCCGGGGAGCTGTTTTTT.